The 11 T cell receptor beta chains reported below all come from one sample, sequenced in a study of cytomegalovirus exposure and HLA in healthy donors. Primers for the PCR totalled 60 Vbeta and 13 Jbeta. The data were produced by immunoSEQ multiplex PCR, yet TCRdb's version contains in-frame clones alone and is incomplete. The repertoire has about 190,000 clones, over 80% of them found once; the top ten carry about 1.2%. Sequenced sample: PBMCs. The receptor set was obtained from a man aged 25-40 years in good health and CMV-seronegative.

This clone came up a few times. The CDR3: CASTMAIGSMNTEAFF. The CDR3 DNA reads as TGTGCCAGCACCATGGCGATAGGGAGCATGAACACTGAAGCTTTCTTT. The V call is TRBV28, the J call TRBJ1-1; D is uncertain. The germline V gene has CDR1 MDHEN and CDR2 SYDVKM. V was clipped by 7 bases and J by 0 bases, with 18 bases between them. The CDR3 is 16 residues long.

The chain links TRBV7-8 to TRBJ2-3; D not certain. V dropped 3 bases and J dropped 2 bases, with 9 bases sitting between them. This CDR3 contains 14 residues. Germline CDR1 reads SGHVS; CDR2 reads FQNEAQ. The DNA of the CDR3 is TGTGCCAGCAGCTTGGAACAGAACACAGATACGCAGTATTTT. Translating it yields CASSLEQNTDTQYF.

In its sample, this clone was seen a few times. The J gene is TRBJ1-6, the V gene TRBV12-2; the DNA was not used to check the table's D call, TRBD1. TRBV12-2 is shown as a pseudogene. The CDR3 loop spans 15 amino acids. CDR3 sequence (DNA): TGTGCAAGTCGCTTAGAACAGGGTCGGGGTTCACCCCTCCACTTT. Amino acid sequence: CASRLEQGRGSPLHF.

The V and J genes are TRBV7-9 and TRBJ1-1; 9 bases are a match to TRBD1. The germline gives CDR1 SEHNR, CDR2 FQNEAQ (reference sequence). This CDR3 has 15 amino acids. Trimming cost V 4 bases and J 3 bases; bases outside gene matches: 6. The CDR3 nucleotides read TGTGCCAGCAGCTCCTGGGACAGGGCGCACACTGAAGCTTTCTTT. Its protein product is CASSSWDRAHTEAFF. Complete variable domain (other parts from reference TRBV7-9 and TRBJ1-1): DTGVSQNPRHKITKRGQNVTFRCDPISEHNRLYWYRQTLGQGPEFLTYFQNEAQLEKSRLLSDRFSAERPKGSFSTLEIQRTEQGDSAMYLCASSSWDRAHTEAFFGQGTRLTVV.

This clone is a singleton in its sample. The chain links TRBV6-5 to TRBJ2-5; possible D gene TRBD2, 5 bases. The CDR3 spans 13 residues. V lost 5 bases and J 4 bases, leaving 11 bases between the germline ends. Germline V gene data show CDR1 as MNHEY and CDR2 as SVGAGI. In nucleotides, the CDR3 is TGTGCCAGCAGTGAACTAGGGTTAGAGACCCAGTACTTC. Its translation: CASSELGLETQYF.

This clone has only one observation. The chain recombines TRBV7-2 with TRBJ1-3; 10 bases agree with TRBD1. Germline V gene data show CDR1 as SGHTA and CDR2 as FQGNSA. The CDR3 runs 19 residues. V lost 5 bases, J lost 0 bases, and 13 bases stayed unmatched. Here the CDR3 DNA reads TGTGCCAGCAGCACACGGACAGGGGGTATGGTGGGCTCTGGAAACACCATATATTTT. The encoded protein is CASSTRTGGMVGSGNTIYF.

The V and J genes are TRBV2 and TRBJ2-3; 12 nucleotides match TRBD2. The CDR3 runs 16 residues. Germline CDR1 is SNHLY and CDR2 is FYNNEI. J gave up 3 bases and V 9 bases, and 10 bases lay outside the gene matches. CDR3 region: CARVVLAGGPTDTQYF. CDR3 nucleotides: TGTGCCAGGGTTGTTCTAGCGGGAGGGCCGACAGATACGCAGTATTTT. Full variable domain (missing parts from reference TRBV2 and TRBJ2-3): EPEVTQTPSHQVTQMGQEVILRCVPISNHLYFYWYRQILGQKVEFLVSFYNNEISEKSEIFDDQFSVERPDGSNFTLKIRSTKLEDSAMYFCARVVLAGGPTDTQYFGPGTRLTVL.

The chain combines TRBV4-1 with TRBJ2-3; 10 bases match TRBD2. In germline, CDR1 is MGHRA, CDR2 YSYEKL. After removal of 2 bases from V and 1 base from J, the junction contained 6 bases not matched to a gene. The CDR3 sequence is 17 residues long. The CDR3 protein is CASSQYPLAGGTDTQYF. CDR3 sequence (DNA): TGCGCCAGCAGCCAATACCCTCTAGCGGGAGGCACAGATACGCAGTATTTT.

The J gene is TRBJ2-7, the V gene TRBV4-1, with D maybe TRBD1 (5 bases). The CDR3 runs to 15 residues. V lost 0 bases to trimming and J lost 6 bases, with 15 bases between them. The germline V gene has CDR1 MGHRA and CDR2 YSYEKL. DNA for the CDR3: TGCGCCAGCAGCCAAGACGGCACAGGTGGCCGCGAGCAGTACTTC. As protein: CASSQDGTGGREQYF.

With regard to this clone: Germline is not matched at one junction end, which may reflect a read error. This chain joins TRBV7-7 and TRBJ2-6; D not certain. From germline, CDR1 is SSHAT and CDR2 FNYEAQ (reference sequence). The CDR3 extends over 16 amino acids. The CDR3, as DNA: TGTGCTAGCAGCCCCCGGTTTGGCTCTGGGGCCAACGTCCTGACTTTC. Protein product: CASSPRFGSGANVLTF.

The chain's CDR3 is CASSSRGAYEQYF. The CDR3 DNA follows: TGTGCCAGCAGCTCCCGGGGAGCCTACGAGCAGTACTTC. The genes are TRBV5-4 and TRBJ2-7; D might be TRBD2 (5 bases). With 3 bases removed from V and 2 bases from J, the gap between germline ends came to 9 bases. Per the germline V gene, CDR1 is SGHNT and CDR2 is YYREEE (reference sequence). The CDR3 covers 13 residues.